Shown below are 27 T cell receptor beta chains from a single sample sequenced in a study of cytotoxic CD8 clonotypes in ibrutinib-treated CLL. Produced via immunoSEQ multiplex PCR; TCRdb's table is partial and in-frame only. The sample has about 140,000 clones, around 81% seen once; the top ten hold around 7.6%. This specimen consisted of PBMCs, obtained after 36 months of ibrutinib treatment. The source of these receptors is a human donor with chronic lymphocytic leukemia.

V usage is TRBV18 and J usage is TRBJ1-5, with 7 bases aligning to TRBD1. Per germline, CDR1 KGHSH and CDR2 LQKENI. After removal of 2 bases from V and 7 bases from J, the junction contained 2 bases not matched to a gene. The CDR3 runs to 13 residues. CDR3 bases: TGTGCCAGCTCACCAGACAGGGCGCAGCCCCAGCATTTT. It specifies CASSPDRAQPQHF. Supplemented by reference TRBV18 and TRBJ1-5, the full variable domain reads NAGVMQNPRHLVRRRGQEARLRCSPMKGHSHVYWYRQLPEEGLKFMVYLQKENIIDESGMPKERFSAEFPKEGPSILRIQQVVRGDSAAYFCASSPDRAQPQHFGDGTRLSIL.

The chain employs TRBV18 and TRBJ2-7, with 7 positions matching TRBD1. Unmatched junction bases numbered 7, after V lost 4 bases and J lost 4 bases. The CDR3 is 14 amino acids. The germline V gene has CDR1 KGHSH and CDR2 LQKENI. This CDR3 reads CASSHPGQSYEQYF. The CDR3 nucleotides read TGTGCCAGCTCACACCCGGGACAGTCATACGAGCAGTACTTC.

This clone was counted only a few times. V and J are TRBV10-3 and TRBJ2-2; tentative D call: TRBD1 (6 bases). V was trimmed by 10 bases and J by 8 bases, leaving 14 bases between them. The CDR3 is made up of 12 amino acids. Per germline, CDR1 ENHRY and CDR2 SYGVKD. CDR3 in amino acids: CATLGGFGELFF. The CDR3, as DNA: TGTGCCACGTTAGGGGGTTTTGGGGAGCTGTTTTTT.

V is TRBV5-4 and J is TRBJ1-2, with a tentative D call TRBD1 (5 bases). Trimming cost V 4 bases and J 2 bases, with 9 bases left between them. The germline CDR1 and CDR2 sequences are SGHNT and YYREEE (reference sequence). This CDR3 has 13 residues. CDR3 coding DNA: TGTGCCAGCAGCACAGGATTCAACTATGGCTACACCTTC. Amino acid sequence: CASSTGFNYGYTF.

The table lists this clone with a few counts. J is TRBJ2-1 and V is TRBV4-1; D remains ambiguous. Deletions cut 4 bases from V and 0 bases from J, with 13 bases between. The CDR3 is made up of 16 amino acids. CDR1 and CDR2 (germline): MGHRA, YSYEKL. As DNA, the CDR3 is TGCGCCAGCAGCCGCAACCAGATGGGCTCCTACAATGAGCAGTTCTTC. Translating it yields CASSRNQMGSYNEQFF.

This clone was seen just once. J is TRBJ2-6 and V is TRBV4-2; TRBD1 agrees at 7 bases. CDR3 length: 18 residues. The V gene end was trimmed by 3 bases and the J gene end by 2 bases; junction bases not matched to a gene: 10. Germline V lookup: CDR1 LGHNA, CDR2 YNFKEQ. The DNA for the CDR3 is TGTGCCAGCAGCCACAATGGACACAGGGGTGCTGGGGCCAACGTCCTGACTTTC. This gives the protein CASSHNGHRGAGANVLTF.

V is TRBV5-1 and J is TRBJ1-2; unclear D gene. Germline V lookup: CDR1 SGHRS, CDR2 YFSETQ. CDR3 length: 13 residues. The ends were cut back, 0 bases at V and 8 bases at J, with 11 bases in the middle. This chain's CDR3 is CASSLGVWHGYTF. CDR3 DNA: TGCGCCAGCAGCTTGGGGGTCTGGCACGGCTACACCTTC.

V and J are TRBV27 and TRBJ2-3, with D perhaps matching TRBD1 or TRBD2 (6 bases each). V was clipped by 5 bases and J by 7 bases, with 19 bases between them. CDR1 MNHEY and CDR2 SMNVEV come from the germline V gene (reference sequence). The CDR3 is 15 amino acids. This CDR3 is CASSPGSGGTYTQYF. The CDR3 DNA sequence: TGTGCCAGCAGTCCCGGGAGCGGTGGGACATATACGCAGTATTTT.

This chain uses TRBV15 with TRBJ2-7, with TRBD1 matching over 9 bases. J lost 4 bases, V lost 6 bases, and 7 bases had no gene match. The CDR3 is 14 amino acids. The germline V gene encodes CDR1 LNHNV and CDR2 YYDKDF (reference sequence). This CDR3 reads CATRSGTGMYEQYF. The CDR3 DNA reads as TGTGCCACCAGAAGCGGGACAGGGATGTACGAGCAGTACTTC.

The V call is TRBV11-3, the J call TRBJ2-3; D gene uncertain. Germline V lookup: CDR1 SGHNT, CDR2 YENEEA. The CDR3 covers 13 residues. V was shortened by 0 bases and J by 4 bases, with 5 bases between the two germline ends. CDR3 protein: CASSLDRADTQYF. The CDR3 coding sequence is TGTGCCAGCAGCTTAGATCGCGCAGATACGCAGTATTTT.

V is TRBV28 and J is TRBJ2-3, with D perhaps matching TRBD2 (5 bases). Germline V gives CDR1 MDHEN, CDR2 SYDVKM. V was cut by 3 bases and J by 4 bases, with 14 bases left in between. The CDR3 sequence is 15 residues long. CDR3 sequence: CASSFGLLASDTQYF. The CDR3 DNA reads TGTGCCAGCAGTTTTGGATTGCTAGCATCAGATACGCAGTATTTT.

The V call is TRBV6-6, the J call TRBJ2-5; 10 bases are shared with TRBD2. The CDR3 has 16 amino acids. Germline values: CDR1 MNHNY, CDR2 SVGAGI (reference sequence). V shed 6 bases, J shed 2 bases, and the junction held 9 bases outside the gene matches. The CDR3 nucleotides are TGTGCCAGCAGACCCTGGGGTAGCGGGGGGCAAGAGACCCAGTACTTC. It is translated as CASRPWGSGGQETQYF.

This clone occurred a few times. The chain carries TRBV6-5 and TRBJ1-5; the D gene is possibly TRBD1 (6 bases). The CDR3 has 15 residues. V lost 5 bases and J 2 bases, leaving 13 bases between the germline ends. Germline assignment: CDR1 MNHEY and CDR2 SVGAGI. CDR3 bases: TGTGCCAGCAGTAGGGAGGGGGTGGGCAATCAGCCCCAGCATTTT. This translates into CASSREGVGNQPQHF.

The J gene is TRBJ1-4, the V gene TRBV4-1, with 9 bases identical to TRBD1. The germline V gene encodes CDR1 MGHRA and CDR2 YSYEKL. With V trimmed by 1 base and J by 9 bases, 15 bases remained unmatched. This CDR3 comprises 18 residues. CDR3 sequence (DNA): TGCGCCAGCAGCCAAGGGCGCGCTGTTGGGACAGGGATTCAAAAACTGTTTTTT. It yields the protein CASSQGRAVGTGIQKLFF.

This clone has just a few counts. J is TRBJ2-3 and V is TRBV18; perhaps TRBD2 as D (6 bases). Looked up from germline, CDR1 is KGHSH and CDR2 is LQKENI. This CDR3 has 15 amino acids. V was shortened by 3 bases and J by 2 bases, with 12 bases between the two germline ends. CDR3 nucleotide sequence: TGTGCCAGCTCACCGGATAGCGGACTCACAGATACGCAGTATTTT. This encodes CASSPDSGLTDTQYF.

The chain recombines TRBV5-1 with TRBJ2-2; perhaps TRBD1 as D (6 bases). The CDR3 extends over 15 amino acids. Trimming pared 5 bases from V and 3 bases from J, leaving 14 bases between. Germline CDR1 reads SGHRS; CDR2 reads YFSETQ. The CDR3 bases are TGCGCCAGCAGAGGTCCAGGGGTGGACACCGGGGAGCTGTTTTTT. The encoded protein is CASRGPGVDTGELFF.

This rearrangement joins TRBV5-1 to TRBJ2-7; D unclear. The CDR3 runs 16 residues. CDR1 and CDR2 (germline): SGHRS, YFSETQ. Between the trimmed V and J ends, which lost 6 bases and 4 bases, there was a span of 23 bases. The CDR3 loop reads CASTPRRLGEAYEQYF. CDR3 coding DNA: TGCGCCAGCACCCCGAGGCGGTTGGGCGAGGCGTACGAGCAGTACTTC.

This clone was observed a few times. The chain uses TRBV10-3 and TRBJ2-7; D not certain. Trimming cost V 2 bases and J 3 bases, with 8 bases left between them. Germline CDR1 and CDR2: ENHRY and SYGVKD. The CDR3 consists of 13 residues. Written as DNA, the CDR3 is TGTGCCATCAGTGAGACAGATTTCTACGAGCAGTACTTC. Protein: CAISETDFYEQYF.

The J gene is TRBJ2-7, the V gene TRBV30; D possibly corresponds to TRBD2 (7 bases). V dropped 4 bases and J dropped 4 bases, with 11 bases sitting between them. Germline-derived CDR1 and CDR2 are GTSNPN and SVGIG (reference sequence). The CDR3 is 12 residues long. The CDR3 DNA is TGTGCCTGGAAGGGGGGGGGATACGAGCAGTACTTC. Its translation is CAWKGGGYEQYF.

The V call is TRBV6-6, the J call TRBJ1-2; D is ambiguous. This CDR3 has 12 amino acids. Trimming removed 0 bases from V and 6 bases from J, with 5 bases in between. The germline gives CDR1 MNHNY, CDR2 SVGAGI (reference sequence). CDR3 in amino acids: CASSYSRNGYTF. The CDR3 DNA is TGTGCCAGCAGTTACTCGAGAAATGGCTACACCTTC.

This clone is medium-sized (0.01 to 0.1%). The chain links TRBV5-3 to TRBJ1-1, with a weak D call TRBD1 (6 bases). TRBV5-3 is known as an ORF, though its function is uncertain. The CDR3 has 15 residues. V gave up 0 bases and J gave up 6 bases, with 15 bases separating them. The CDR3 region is CARSLGAGAAPEAFF. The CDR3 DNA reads TGTGCCAGAAGCTTGGGCGCAGGGGCGGCCCCTGAAGCTTTCTTT.

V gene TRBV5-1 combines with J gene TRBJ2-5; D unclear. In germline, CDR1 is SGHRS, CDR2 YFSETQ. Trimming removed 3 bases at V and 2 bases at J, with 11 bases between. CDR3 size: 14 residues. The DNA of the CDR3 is TGCGCCAGCAGCTCCTCGGCAGGTCAAGAGACCCAGTACTTC. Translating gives CASSSSAGQETQYF.

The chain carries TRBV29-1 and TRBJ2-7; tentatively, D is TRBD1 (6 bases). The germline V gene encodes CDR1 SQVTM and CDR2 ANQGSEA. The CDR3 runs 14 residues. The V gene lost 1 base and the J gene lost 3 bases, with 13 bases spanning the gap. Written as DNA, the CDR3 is TGCAGCGTTGAAGTTGGGGGCAGCCTCTACGAGCAGTACTTC. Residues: CSVEVGGSLYEQYF.

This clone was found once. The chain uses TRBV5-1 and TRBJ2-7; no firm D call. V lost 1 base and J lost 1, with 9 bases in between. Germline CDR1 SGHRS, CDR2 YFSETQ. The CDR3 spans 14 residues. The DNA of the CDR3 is TGCGCCAGCAGCTTGAGAGGTTTGTCCTACGAGCAGTACTTC. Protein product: CASSLRGLSYEQYF.

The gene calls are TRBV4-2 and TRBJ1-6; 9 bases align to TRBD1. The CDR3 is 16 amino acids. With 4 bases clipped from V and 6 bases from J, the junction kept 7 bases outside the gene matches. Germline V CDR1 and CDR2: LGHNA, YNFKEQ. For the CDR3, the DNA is TGTGCCAGCAGCCCCCACGAGGGACAGGGTAATTCACCCCTCCACTTT. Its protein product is CASSPHEGQGNSPLHF.

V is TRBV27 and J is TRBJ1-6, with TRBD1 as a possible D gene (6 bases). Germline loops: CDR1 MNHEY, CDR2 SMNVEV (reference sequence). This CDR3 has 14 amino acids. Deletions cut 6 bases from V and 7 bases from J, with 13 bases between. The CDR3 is CASRPDSENSPLHF. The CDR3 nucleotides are TGTGCCAGCAGACCGGACAGTGAGAATTCACCCCTCCACTTT.

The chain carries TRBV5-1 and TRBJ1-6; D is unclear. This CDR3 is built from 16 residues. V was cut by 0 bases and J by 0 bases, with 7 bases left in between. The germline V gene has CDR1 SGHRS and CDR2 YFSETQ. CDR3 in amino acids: CASSLDQSSYNSPLHF. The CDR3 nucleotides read TGCGCCAGCAGCTTGGATCAGAGCTCCTATAATTCACCCCTCCACTTT.